The 15 T cell receptor beta chains below were found in one sample sequenced in a study of T cell responses to AZD1222 COVID-19 vaccine. Clones were read by immunoSEQ multiplex PCR, and TCRdb kept only the in-frame ones, dropping some. The data contain 100,000 to 120,000 clones, roughly four fifths of them singletons. Sample: peripheral blood, taken on day 0 of AZD1222 vaccination. The receptors come from an adult in good health.

This sequence joins TRBV9 and TRBJ1-3; D is uncertain. The CDR3 covers 17 residues. Germline CDR1 and CDR2: SGDLS and YYNGEE. V was cut by 4 bases and J by 0 bases, with 17 bases left in between. This CDR3 reads CASSTRRAGSSGNTIYF. The CDR3 DNA follows: TGTGCCAGCAGCACGAGAAGGGCAGGTTCCTCTGGAAACACCATATATTTT. Supplemented by reference TRBV9 and TRBJ1-3, the full variable domain reads DSGVTQTPKHLITATGQRVTLRCSPRSGDLSVYWYQQSLDQGLQFLIQYYNGEERAKGNILERFSAQQFPDLHSELNLSSLELGDSALYFCASSTRRAGSSGNTIYFGEGSWLTVV.

This clone is a singleton in its sample. The rearrangement joins TRBV6-2 or TRBV6-3 to TRBJ1-5, with a tentative D call TRBD1 (5 bases). Per the germline V gene, CDR1 is MNHEY and CDR2 is SVGEGT. The V end lost 0 bases, the J end lost 4 bases, and 10 bases lay between the germline ends. The CDR3 runs 15 residues. The CDR3 region has the DNA TGTGCCAGCAGTTACTCGACAGTTTCAAATCAGCCCCAGCATTTT. Its protein product is CASSYSTVSNQPQHF.

This clone showed up just a few times. The chain employs TRBV9 and TRBJ1-2; weak D call: TRBD1 (5 bases). Trimming took 4 bases from V and 2 from J, leaving 12 bases between them. Germline V gene lookup returns CDR1 SGDLS and CDR2 YYNGEE. The CDR3 sequence is 14 residues long. CDR3 nucleotide sequence: TGTGCCAGCAGCCCAGGGTGGGGGAACTATGGCTACACCTTC. Translation: CASSPGWGNYGYTF. Based on the CDR3 plus reference TRBV9 and TRBJ1-2, the full variable domain is DSGVTQTPKHLITATGQRVTLRCSPRSGDLSVYWYQQSLDQGLQFLIQYYNGEERAKGNILERFSAQQFPDLHSELNLSSLELGDSALYFCASSPGWGNYGYTFGSGTRLTVV.

This sequence joins TRBV27 and TRBJ2-7; weak D call: TRBD1 (6 bases). The CDR3 length is 16 residues. V lost 5 bases and J lost 7, with 24 bases in between. Germline CDR1 and CDR2: MNHEY and SMNVEV (reference sequence). The CDR3 nucleotides are TGTGCCAGCAGTAGTGGGCAGGGGTTCCTCTTTAGGGAGCAGTACTTC. It encodes CASSSGQGFLFREQYF.

The J gene is TRBJ2-5, the V gene TRBV12-3 or TRBV12-4; possibly TRBD2 for D (6 bases). The length of the CDR3 is 12 residues. Deletions cut 0 bases from V and 7 bases from J, with 6 bases between. CDR3 residues: CASSLAGGTQYF. The CDR3 DNA reads as TGTGCCAGCAGTTTAGCGGGGGGGACCCAGTACTTC.

This sequence joins TRBV19 and TRBJ1-5; TRBD1 agrees at 7 bases. This CDR3 region has 15 residues. V trimming: 5 bases; J trimming: 2 bases; junction bases outside the gene matches: 6. CDR1 and CDR2 (germline): LNHDA, SQIVND (reference sequence). Here the CDR3 reads CASSSRQGRNQPQHF. CDR3 DNA: TGTGCCAGTAGTTCCCGACAGGGTCGCAATCAGCCCCAGCATTTT.

The chain uses TRBV5-1 and TRBJ2-7; D not resolved. Per germline, CDR1 SGHRS and CDR2 YFSETQ. V lost 0 bases to trimming and J lost 1 base, with 11 bases between them. The CDR3 covers 15 residues. CDR3 protein: CASSLGPLGSYEQYF. The CDR3 DNA reads TGCGCCAGCAGCTTGGGACCGTTGGGTTCCTACGAGCAGTACTTC.

This clone was observed a few times. The chain uses TRBV25-1 and TRBJ1-5; 8 positions match TRBD1. This CDR3 spans 16 amino acids. Germline V CDR1 and CDR2: MGHDK, SYGVNS. V shed 3 bases and J 6 bases; nucleotides not matched to a gene: 10. CDR3 in DNA: TGTGCCAGCAGTGATCTGCGGGACAGGTCACGTCAGCCCCAGCATTTT. Translating gives CASSDLRDRSRQPQHF.

The chain is built from TRBV27 and TRBJ1-3; the D gene is possibly TRBD1 (5 bases). The CDR3 extends over 15 amino acids. The V and J ends lost 3 bases and 0 bases respectively, with 9 bases between them. The germline CDR1 and CDR2 sequences are MNHEY and SMNVEV (reference sequence). The CDR3 DNA sequence: TGTGCCAGCAGTTTGGCAGGGCGCTCTGGAAACACCATATATTTT. Translation: CASSLAGRSGNTIYF.

CDR3 protein: CASRTGGNQPQHF. CDR3 in DNA: TGTGCCAGCAGAACGGGGGGAAATCAGCCCCAGCATTTT. The chain links TRBV28 to TRBJ1-5, with a possible D match to TRBD1 (5 bases). CDR3 length: 13 amino acids. Germline-derived CDR1 and CDR2 are MDHEN and SYDVKM. V gave up 6 bases and J gave up 4 bases, with 10 bases separating them.

The chain combines TRBV19 with TRBJ2-5; 10 bases fit TRBD2. The CDR3 totals 14 residues. V trimming: 5 bases; J trimming: 7 bases; junction bases outside the gene matches: 7. Per germline, CDR1 LNHDA and CDR2 SQIVND (reference sequence). This chain's CDR3 is CASSRPSGGGTQYF. Written as DNA, the CDR3 is TGTGCCAGTAGTCGCCCTAGCGGGGGCGGGACCCAGTACTTC.

V is TRBV6-5 and J is TRBJ2-7, with D possibly matching TRBD2 (6 bases). With 0 bases removed from V and 0 bases from J, the gap between germline ends came to 9 bases. Germline V lookup: CDR1 MNHEY, CDR2 SVGAGI. The CDR3 consists of 15 residues. The CDR3 spells CASSYSGGVSYEQYF. The CDR3 DNA follows: TGTGCCAGCAGTTACTCGGGGGGAGTCTCCTACGAGCAGTACTTC.

This rearrangement joins TRBV19 to TRBJ2-5, with TRBD2 matching over 14 bases. Trimming took 6 bases from V and 5 from J; bases not matched to a gene: 8. This CDR3 has 16 residues. Germline V gene data show CDR1 as LNHDA and CDR2 as SQIVND (reference sequence). As DNA, the CDR3 is TGTGCCAGTAGACGGGGGGGACTAGCGGGAGAGGAGACCCAGTACTTC. This sequence encodes CASRRGGLAGEETQYF.

The V call is TRBV28, the J call TRBJ2-7; D remains ambiguous. This CDR3 is 12 amino acids long. Germline CDR1 MDHEN, CDR2 SYDVKM. V was shortened by 4 bases and J by 1 base, with 5 bases between the two germline ends. The CDR3 DNA sequence: TGTGCCAGCAGTTCCACGTCCTACGAGCAGTACTTC. This translates into CASSSTSYEQYF.

This clone was seen a single time. Other nucleotide sequences in the sample specify the same CDR3. The J gene is TRBJ1-2, the V gene TRBV7-2; D gene ambiguous. This CDR3 is 12 amino acids long. Germline-derived CDR1 and CDR2 are SGHTA and FQGNSA. V lost 1 base to trimming and J lost 4 bases, with 4 bases between them. DNA of the CDR3: TGTGCCAGCAGCTTAGAAGGCTATGGCTACACCTTC. Its protein product is CASSLEGYGYTF. Variable domain in full (rest from reference TRBV7-2 and TRBJ1-2): GAGVSQSPSNKVTEKGKDVELRCDPISGHTALYWYRQSLGQGLEFLIYFQGNSAPDKSGLPSDRFSAERTGGSVSTLTIQRTQQEDSAVYLCASSLEGYGYTFGSGTRLTVV.